These 30 T cell receptor beta chains came from one sample sequenced in a study of blood T cell repertoires in COVID-19. This table comes from immunoSEQ multiplex PCR, and its TCRdb copy is limited to in-frame clones, with some not included. The table includes around 220,000 clones, approximately 80% detected once. The sample taken for sequencing was peripheral blood. Receptors were obtained from a woman older than 75 with acute or convalescent COVID-19.

The chain recombines TRBV6-5 with TRBJ2-1; TRBD2 agrees at 12 bases. The CDR3 runs 14 residues. CDR1 is MNHEY, CDR2 SVGAGI, per germline. The V gene end was trimmed by 8 bases and the J gene end by 9 bases; junction bases not matched to a gene: 8. The DNA of the CDR3 is TGTGCCAGCCAGACTAGCGGGAGTCTCCGTGAGCAGTTCTTC. The encoded protein is CASQTSGSLREQFF.

This clone appeared a few times. This is likely a read error, given that the CDR3 carries no conserved phenylalanine or tryptophan at its end. The DNA is omitted, as the CDR3 cannot be located on it reliably, and the CDR3 follows TCRdb's listing. The V gene is TRBV23-1, the J gene TRBJ2-7; whether TRBD2, the table's D call, matches the DNA was not checked. TRBV23-1 is an open reading frame, and its role is uncertain. 13 amino acids form the CDR3, both terminal residues included. CDR3 region: CASSQWDVGRGSP.

This clone was counted once. The chain links TRBV18 to TRBJ2-7; a possible D gene is TRBD2 (6 bases). Trimming removed 2 bases from V and 12 bases from J, with 14 bases in between. Germline V CDR1 and CDR2: KGHSH, LQKENI. There are 12 residues in the CDR3. CDR3: CASSPGPAGRYF. CDR3 nucleotides: TGTGCCAGCTCACCAGGGCCCGCCGGGAGGTACTTC.

The V gene is TRBV7-3, the J gene TRBJ2-7, with 9 bases matching TRBD1. Germline CDR1 reads SGHTA; CDR2 reads FQGTGA. This CDR3 spans 14 amino acids. J was trimmed by 2 bases and V by 5 bases; bases with no gene match: 4. CDR3: CASSPGQGTYEQYF. CDR3 DNA: TGTGCCAGCAGCCCGGGACAGGGCACCTACGAGCAGTACTTC.

The chain combines TRBV19 with TRBJ2-2; maybe TRBD1 (6 bases). The germline V and J ends were trimmed by 4 bases and 0 bases, with 12 bases remaining between them. The CDR3 totals 16 residues. Germline V gives CDR1 LNHDA, CDR2 SQIVND (reference sequence). The CDR3 loop reads CASSNLGGANTGELFF. The CDR3 bases are TGTGCCAGTAGTAATCTTGGGGGCGCGAACACCGGGGAGCTGTTTTTT.

The rearrangement uses TRBV2 and TRBJ1-5; possible D gene TRBD1, 5 bases. Per germline, CDR1 SNHLY and CDR2 FYNNEI. V lost 6 bases to trimming and J lost 2 bases, with 8 bases between them. This CDR3 spans 13 amino acids. The CDR3 DNA reads TGTGCCAGCAGCGTCAGGGGCAATCAGCCCCAGCATTTT. As protein: CASSVRGNQPQHF.

In this sample, this clone turned up a few times. The rearrangement links TRBV19 to TRBJ1-5; D ambiguous. Trimming took 3 bases from V and 5 from J, leaving 14 bases between them. This CDR3 spans 15 amino acids. Germline CDR1 and CDR2: LNHDA and SQIVND (reference sequence). CDR3 residues: CASSIPGKGDQPQHF. The CDR3 bases are TGTGCCAGTAGTATCCCCGGGAAAGGTGATCAGCCCCAGCATTTT. The entire variable domain, with the rest obtained from reference TRBV19 and TRBJ1-5, is as follows: DGGITQSPKYLFRKEGQNVTLSCEQNLNHDAMYWYRQDPGQGLRLIYYSQIVNDFQKGDIAEGYSVSREKKESFPLTVTSAQKNPTAFYLCASSIPGKGDQPQHFGDGTRLSIL.

The chain uses TRBV6-2 or TRBV6-3 and TRBJ2-4; 14 positions match TRBD2. The CDR3 contains 16 residues. Per germline, CDR1 MNHEY and CDR2 SVGEGT. V trimming: 7 bases; J trimming: 6 bases; junction bases outside the gene matches: 8. This CDR3 reads CASTPRLAGGGNIQYF. The CDR3 DNA follows: TGTGCCAGCACCCCCCGACTAGCGGGAGGGGGAAACATTCAGTACTTC.

J is TRBJ1-1 and V is TRBV5-1, with D tentatively TRBD1 (6 bases). There are 15 residues in the CDR3. The germline V gene has CDR1 SGHRS and CDR2 YFSETQ. V was trimmed by 1 base and J by 0 bases, leaving 10 bases between them. The CDR3 region has the DNA TGCGCCAGCAGCTTGACAACAGGGCTGAACACTGAAGCTTTCTTT. Its protein product is CASSLTTGLNTEAFF.

The chain joins TRBV9 to TRBJ1-2; unclear D gene. The CDR3 length is 13 residues. The germline CDR1 and CDR2 sequences are SGDLS and YYNGEE. Trimming took 4 bases from V and 2 from J, leaving 9 bases between them. Here the CDR3 DNA reads TGTGCCAGCAGCTCACGGGTCAACTATGGCTACACCTTC. Protein: CASSSRVNYGYTF.

The rearrangement uses TRBV7-3 and TRBJ2-2; D perhaps matches TRBD1 (6 bases). This CDR3 comprises 14 residues. V gave up 3 bases and J gave up 8 bases, with 13 bases separating them. The germline gives CDR1 SGHTA, CDR2 FQGTGA. The CDR3 nucleotides are TGTGCCAGCAGCTTCCTTAAGGGGGAAGGGGAGCTGTTTTTT. Its translation is CASSFLKGEGELFF.

The genes are TRBV7-9 and TRBJ2-7; possibly TRBD2 for D (6 bases). Deletions cut 5 bases from V and 0 bases from J, with 14 bases between. The CDR3 has 15 residues. The germline V gene encodes CDR1 SEHNR and CDR2 FQNEAQ (reference sequence). The CDR3 loop is CASSPPAGSSYEQYF. The CDR3 nucleotides are TGTGCCAGCAGCCCCCCCGCGGGGAGCTCCTACGAGCAGTACTTC.

V is TRBV16 and J is TRBJ2-5; perhaps TRBD1 as D (5 bases). Deletions cut 0 bases from V and 5 bases from J, with 16 bases between. CDR1 and CDR2 (germline): KGHSY, FQNENV. The length of the CDR3 is 16 residues. The CDR3 loop reads CASSQSVQGSRETQYF. CDR3 coding DNA: TGTGCCAGCAGCCAATCGGTGCAGGGATCCCGGGAGACCCAGTACTTC.

V and J are TRBV7-2 and TRBJ2-3, with TRBD1 as a possible D gene (6 bases). V lost 4 bases and J lost 1, with 12 bases in between. From germline, CDR1 is SGHTA and CDR2 FQGNSA. The CDR3 length is 15 residues. CDR3 nucleotides: TGTGCCAGCAGCTCCCGACAGGACCGCACAGATACGCAGTATTTT. It yields the protein CASSSRQDRTDTQYF.

This chain connects TRBV24-1 to TRBJ2-7, with TRBD1 matching over 9 bases. This CDR3 region has 15 residues. Germline V gene sequence: CDR1 KGHDR, CDR2 SFDVKD. The J segment lost 6 bases and the V segment lost 4 bases, leaving 9 bases of the junction unmatched. As DNA, the CDR3 is TGTGCCACCAGTGACCCCGGGACAGGGACTTCCGAGCAGTACTTC. It translates to CATSDPGTGTSEQYF.

The genes are TRBV19 and TRBJ2-1; the match to TRBD2 covers 8 bases. V was pared by 5 bases and J by 2 bases, with 11 bases of the junction left unmatched. Germline V gives CDR1 LNHDA, CDR2 SQIVND (reference sequence). This CDR3 comprises 17 residues. The CDR3 nucleotides read TGTGCCAGTAGTTCCCCTCCCCTAGCGGGTACCTACAATGAGCAGTTCTTC. Encoded protein: CASSSPPLAGTYNEQFF.

The chain has TRBV6-6 and TRBJ2-7; 7 bases map to TRBD2. J gave up 5 bases and V 2 bases, and 9 bases lay outside the gene matches. Germline-derived CDR1 and CDR2 are MNHNY and SVGAGI (reference sequence). The CDR3 extends over 15 amino acids. The CDR3 loop is CASSYGRGSGDEQYF. Written as DNA, the CDR3 is TGTGCCAGCAGTTACGGGCGCGGGAGTGGCGACGAGCAGTACTTC.

This clone has a single count. The chain combines TRBV19 with TRBJ1-5; 8 bases fit TRBD1. Germline lookup yields CDR1 LNHDA and CDR2 SQIVND (reference sequence). V trimming: 3 bases; J trimming: 0 bases; junction bases outside the gene matches: 7. The CDR3 has 17 amino acids. CDR3 DNA: TGTGCCAGTAGTATTCGGCAGGGGGCCCGTAGCAATCAGCCCCAGCATTTT. As protein: CASSIRQGARSNQPQHF. Supplemented by reference TRBV19 and TRBJ1-5, the full variable domain reads DGGITQSPKYLFRKEGQNVTLSCEQNLNHDAMYWYRQDPGQGLRLIYYSQIVNDFQKGDIAEGYSVSREKKESFPLTVTSAQKNPTAFYLCASSIRQGARSNQPQHFGDGTRLSIL.

The chain employs TRBV5-3 and TRBJ1-4, with D unclear. TRBV5-3 is recorded as an ORF, its role being uncertain. This CDR3 region has 12 residues. V was pared by 10 bases and J by 7 bases, with 14 bases between. The CDR3 bases are TGTGCCGTTTCAACGGGAGTTGAAAAACTGTTTTTT. Translating it yields CAVSTGVEKLFF.

V is TRBV4-2 and J is TRBJ2-2, with 7 bases that match TRBD2. Germline CDR1 LGHNA, CDR2 YNFKEQ. CDR3 length equals 17 residues. Trimming at V came to 3 bases and at J to 4 bases, leaving 11 bases not matched to a gene. The CDR3: CASSHPPGEGFTGELFF. DNA for the CDR3: TGTGCCAGCAGCCACCCTCCGGGGGAGGGGTTCACCGGGGAGCTGTTTTTT.

The chain is built from TRBV19 and TRBJ2-7; D possibly corresponds to TRBD1 (5 bases). The CDR3 is made up of 15 amino acids. The germline V gene has CDR1 LNHDA and CDR2 SQIVND (reference sequence). Trimming took off 2 bases at V and 3 bases at J, with 14 bases between the two ends. The CDR3 sequence: CASSILGQGYYEQYF. Written as DNA, the CDR3 is TGTGCCAGTAGTATACTGGGCCAGGGCTACTACGAGCAGTACTTC.

This clone has more than one count but fewer than ten. The chain links TRBV4-1 to TRBJ1-5; the D is unclear. Germline V gives CDR1 MGHRA, CDR2 YSYEKL. This CDR3 spans 15 amino acids. V was cut by 0 bases and J by 4 bases, with 10 bases left in between. CDR3 loop: CASSQDVETNQPQHF. In DNA, the CDR3 is TGCGCCAGCAGCCAAGATGTAGAGACTAATCAGCCCCAGCATTTT.

This clone was observed at least ten times. Here the CDR3 DNA reads TGCGCCAGCAGAAAGCTACTGGGGACTAGCGGTACCTACGAGCAGTACTTC. Encoded protein: CASRKLLGTSGTYEQYF. The chain combines TRBV4-1 with TRBJ2-7; TRBD2 agrees at 11 bases. The CDR3 contains 17 residues. The V and J ends lost 6 bases and 2 bases, in that order; junction bases with no gene match: 12. Germline values: CDR1 MGHRA, CDR2 YSYEKL.

CDR3 in DNA: TGTGCCAGTACCAATCCCCCAAATAGCAATCAGCCCCAGCATTTT. Its protein is CASTNPPNSNQPQHF. The gene calls are TRBV19 and TRBJ1-5, with D unresolved. The germline V gene has CDR1 LNHDA and CDR2 SQIVND (reference sequence). With 7 bases removed from V and 0 bases from J, the gap between germline ends came to 13 bases. This CDR3 is 15 amino acids long. The whole variable domain, filled in from reference TRBV19 and TRBJ1-5, reads DGGITQSPKYLFRKEGQNVTLSCEQNLNHDAMYWYRQDPGQGLRLIYYSQIVNDFQKGDIAEGYSVSREKKESFPLTVTSAQKNPTAFYLCASTNPPNSNQPQHFGDGTRLSIL.

This clone was seen once. The V and J genes are TRBV4-1 and TRBJ2-1; 10 nucleotides line up with TRBD2. The V gene end was trimmed by 1 base and the J gene end by 6 bases; junction bases not matched to a gene: 6. Germline values: CDR1 MGHRA, CDR2 YSYEKL. The CDR3 consists of 16 residues. The CDR3 bases are TGCGCCAGCAGCCAAGCCGGTCTAGCGGGGGTCAATGAGCAGTTCTTC. Amino acids: CASSQAGLAGVNEQFF.

This rearrangement joins TRBV4-1 to TRBJ1-3; D might be TRBD1 (6 bases). Per germline, CDR1 MGHRA and CDR2 YSYEKL. The CDR3 length is 16 residues. V shed 7 bases and J shed 3 bases, with 19 bases lying between them. The CDR3 DNA follows: TGCGCCAGCACCTCCACTCCCCGGGACATTGGAAACACCATATATTTT. This encodes CASTSTPRDIGNTIYF.

V usage is TRBV6-2 or TRBV6-3 and J usage is TRBJ1-4; 7 bases map to TRBD1. Per the germline V gene, CDR1 is MNHEY and CDR2 is SVGEGT. With V trimmed by 5 bases and J by 0 bases, 3 bases remained unmatched. This CDR3 contains 15 residues. Here the CDR3 DNA reads TGTGCCAGCAGTCGGGACAGCGCAACTAATGAAAAACTGTTTTTT. It translates to CASSRDSATNEKLFF.

This chain joins TRBV27 and TRBJ1-6; 9 bases align to TRBD1. Germline CDR1 reads MNHEY; CDR2 reads SMNVEV (reference sequence). The J segment lost 9 bases and the V segment lost 5 bases, leaving 11 bases of the junction unmatched. The CDR3 is 16 amino acids. The CDR3 sequence: CASSLRRDREGSPLHF. As DNA, the CDR3 is TGTGCCAGCAGTCTCCGGAGGGACAGGGAGGGTTCACCCCTCCACTTT.

The chain recombines TRBV7-9 with TRBJ1-4; D is uncertain. Germline CDR1 SEHNR, CDR2 FQNEAQ (reference sequence). The germline V and J ends were trimmed by 5 bases and 3 bases, with 13 bases remaining between them. This CDR3 has 15 amino acids. The CDR3 here is CASSPDSIANEKLFF. In DNA form, the CDR3 reads TGTGCCAGCAGCCCAGACTCGATTGCTAATGAAAAACTGTTTTTT.

The gene calls are TRBV11-2 and TRBJ2-5; 7 nucleotides match TRBD1. V trimming: 1 base; J trimming: 2 bases; junction bases outside the gene matches: 7. The CDR3 totals 16 residues. Germline lookup yields CDR1 SGHAT and CDR2 FQNNGV. The DNA of the CDR3 is TGTGCCAGCAGCTTAGGGACCGGGACAGAACAAGAGACCCAGTACTTC. This sequence encodes CASSLGTGTEQETQYF.